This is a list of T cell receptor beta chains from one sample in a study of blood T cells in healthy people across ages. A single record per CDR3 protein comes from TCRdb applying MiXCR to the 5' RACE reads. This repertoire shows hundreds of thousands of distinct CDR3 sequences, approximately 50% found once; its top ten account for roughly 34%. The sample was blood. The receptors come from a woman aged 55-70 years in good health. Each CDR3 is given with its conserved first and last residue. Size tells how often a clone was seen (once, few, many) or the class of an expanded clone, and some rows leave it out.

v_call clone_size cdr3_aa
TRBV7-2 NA CASSPSGNEQYF
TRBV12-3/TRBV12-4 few CASSLGRDSPLHF
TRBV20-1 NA CSARDPAGGYEQYF
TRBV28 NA CASSSSGTSGYEQYF
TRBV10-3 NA CAISGGQGAGYGYTF
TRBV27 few CASSSQGGRNEKLFF
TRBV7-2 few CASSLGAENTEAFF
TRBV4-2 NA CASSQEAGLGNSPLHF
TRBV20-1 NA CSASGIGGNTEAFF
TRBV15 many CATSRSQRDSQETQYF
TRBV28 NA CASSGDSLGDNEQFF
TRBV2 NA CASSEDTASKNIQYF
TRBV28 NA CASSGRLQGRSYEQYF
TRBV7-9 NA CASSLPDGRSYEQYF
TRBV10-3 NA CAISETVAGGTDTQYF
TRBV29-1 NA CSAEPGSNNEQFF
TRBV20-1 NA CSASSYVGNEQFF
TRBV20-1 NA CSARDRIGADTQYF
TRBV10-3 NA CAISESGVNYGYTF
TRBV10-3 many CAISESRQETQYF
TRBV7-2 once CASSPIAIETQYF
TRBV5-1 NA CASSVQGSYGYTF
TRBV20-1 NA CSARAAGVSLYEQYF
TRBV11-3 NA CASSLGPSGFYNEQFF
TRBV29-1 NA CSVDLTGFYGYTF
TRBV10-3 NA CAIRTSGRWDTQYF
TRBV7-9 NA CASSLVPASYEQYF
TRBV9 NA CASSAIDGYTF
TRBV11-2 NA CASSVGTWSEAFF
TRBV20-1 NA CSARGGGAGTEAFF
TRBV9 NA CASSVGGVQGTDTQYF
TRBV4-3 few CASSQDRTGFSPLHF
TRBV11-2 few CASSLGHPYNEQFF
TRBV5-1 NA CASSFLASAGSTDTQYF
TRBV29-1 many CSVADRGGYEQYF
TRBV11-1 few CASSLRATLGYEQYF
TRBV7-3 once CAGSLGTSGRVEQFF
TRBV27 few CASSLVGTSYLQETQYF
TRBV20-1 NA CSASNFREHQPQHF
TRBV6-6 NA CASSDSGYETQYF
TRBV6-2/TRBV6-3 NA CASSYSPSRNEQFF
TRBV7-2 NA CASSNRQRQETQYF
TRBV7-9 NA CASSSAAGGLKTQYF
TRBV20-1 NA CSADRDTVGEQYF
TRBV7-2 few CASSQRQGNYGYTF
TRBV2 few CASRREGQGNEQFF